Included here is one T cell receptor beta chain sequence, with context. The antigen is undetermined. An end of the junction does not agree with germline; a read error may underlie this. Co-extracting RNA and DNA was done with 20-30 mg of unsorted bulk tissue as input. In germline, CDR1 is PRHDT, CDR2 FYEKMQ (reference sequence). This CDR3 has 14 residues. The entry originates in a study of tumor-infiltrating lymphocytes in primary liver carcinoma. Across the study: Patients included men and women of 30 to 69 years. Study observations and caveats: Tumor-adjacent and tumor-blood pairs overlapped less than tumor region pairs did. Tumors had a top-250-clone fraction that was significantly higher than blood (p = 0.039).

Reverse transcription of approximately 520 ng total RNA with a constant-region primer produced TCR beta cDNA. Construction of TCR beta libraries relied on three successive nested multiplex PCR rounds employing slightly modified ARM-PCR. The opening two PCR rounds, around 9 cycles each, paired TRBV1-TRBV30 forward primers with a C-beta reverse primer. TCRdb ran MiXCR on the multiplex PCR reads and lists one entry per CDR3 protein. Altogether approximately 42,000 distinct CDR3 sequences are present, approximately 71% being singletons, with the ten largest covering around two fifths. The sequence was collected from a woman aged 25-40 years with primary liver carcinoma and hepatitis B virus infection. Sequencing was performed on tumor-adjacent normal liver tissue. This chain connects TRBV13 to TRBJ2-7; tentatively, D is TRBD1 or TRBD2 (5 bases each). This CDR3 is CASNPTGRHYEQHF. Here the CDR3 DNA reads TGTGCCAGCAACCCTACGGGGCGGCACTACGAGCAGCACTTC.